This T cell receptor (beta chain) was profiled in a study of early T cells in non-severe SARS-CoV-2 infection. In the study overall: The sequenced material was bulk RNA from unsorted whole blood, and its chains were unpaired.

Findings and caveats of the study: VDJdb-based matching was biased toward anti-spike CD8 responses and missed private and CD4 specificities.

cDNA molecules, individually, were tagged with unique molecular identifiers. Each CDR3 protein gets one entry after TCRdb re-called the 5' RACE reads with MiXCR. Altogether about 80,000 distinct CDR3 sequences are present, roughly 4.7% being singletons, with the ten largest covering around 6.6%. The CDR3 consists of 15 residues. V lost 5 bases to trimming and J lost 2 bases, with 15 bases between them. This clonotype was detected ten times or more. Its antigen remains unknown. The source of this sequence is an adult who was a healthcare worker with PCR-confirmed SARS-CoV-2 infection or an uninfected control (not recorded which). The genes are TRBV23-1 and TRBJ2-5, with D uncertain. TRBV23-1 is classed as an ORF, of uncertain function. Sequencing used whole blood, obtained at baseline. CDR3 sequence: CASSFGFGRQETQYF. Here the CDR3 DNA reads TGCGCCAGCAGTTTTGGATTCGGCAGACAAGAGACCCAGTACTTC.